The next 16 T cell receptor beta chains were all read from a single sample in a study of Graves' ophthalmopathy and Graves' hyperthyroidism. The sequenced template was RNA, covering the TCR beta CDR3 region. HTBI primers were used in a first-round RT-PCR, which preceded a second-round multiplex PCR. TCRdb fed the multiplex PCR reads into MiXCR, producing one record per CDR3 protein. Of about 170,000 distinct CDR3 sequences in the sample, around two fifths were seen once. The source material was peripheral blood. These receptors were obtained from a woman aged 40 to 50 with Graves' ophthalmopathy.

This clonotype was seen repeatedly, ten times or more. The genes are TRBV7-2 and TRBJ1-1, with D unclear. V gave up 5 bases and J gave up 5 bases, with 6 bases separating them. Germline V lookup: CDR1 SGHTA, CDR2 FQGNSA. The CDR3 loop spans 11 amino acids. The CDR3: CASSATTEAFF. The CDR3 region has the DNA TGTGCCAGCAGCGCGACTACTGAAGCTTTCTTT.

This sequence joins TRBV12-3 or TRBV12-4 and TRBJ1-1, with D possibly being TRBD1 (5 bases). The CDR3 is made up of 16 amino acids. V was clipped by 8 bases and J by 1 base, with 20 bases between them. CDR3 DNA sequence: TGTGCCAGCGGCCTCTTGGGGGGTAGGAAGAACACTGAAGCTTTCTTT. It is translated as CASGLLGGRKNTEAFF.

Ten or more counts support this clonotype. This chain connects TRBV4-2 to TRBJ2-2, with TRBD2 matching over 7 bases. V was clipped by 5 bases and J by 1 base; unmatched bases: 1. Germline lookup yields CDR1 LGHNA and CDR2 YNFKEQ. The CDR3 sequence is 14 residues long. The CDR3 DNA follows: TGTGCCAGCAGCAGCGGGGAGAACACCGGGGAGCTGTTTTTT. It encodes CASSSGENTGELFF.

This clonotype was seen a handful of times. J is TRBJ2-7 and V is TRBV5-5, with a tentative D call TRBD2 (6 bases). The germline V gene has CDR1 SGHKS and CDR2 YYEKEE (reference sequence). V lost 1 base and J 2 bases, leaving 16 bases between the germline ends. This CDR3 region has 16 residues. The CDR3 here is CASSLWLGGFTYEQYF. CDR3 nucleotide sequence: TGTGCCAGCAGCTTGTGGCTGGGGGGATTTACCTACGAGCAGTACTTC.

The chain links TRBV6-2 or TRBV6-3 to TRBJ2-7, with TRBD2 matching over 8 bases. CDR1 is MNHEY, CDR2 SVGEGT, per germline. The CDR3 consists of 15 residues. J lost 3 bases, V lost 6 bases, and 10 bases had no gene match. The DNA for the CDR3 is TGTGCCAGCAGATTAAGCGGGAGCTCTTTCTACGAGCAGTACTTC. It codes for CASRLSGSSFYEQYF.

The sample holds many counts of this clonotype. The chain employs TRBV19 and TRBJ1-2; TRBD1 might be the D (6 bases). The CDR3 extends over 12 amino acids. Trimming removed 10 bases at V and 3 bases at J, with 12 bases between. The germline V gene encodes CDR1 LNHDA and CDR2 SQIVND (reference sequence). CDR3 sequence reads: CATRRGDYGYTF. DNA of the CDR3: TGTGCCACCCGAAGGGGGGACTATGGCTACACCTTC.

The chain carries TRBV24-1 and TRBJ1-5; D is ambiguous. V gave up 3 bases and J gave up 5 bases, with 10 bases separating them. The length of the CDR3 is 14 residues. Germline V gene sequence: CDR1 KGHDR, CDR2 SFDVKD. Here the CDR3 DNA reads TGTGCCACCAGTGATCAGTATACTGATCAGCCCCAGCATTTT. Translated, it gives CATSDQYTDQPQHF.

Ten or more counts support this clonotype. DNA for the CDR3: TGTGCCAGCAGCTTAAGGGCTAGCGGGAGGAGGGCTACGGTTGAGACCCAGTACTTC. Its translation is CASSLRASGRRATVETQYF. The V call is TRBV7-3, the J call TRBJ2-5, with 11 nucleotides matching TRBD2. CDR3 size: 19 residues. Germline V gene sequence: CDR1 SGHTA, CDR2 FQGTGA. V trimming: 1 base; J trimming: 5 bases; junction bases outside the gene matches: 15.

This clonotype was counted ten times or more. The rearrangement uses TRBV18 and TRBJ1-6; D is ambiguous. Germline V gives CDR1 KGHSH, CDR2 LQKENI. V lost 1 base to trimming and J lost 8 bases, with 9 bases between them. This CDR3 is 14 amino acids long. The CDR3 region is CASSPRREDSPLHF. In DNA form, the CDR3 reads TGTGCCAGCTCACCACGCAGAGAGGATTCACCCCTCCACTTT.

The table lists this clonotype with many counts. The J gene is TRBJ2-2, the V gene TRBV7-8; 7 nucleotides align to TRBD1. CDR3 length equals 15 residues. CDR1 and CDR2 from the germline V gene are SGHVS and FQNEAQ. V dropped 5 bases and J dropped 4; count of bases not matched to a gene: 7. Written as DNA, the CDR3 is TGTGCCAGCAGCATGAAGACAGGGTTCACCGGGGAGCTGTTTTTT. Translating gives CASSMKTGFTGELFF.

The CDR3 spells CASSPGGRAFF. The CDR3 DNA reads TGTGCCAGCAGCCCCGGAGGGCGAGCTTTCTTT. The V gene is TRBV6-1, the J gene TRBJ1-1; D is uncertain. The V and J ends lost 6 bases and 10 bases respectively, with 12 bases between them. Germline-derived CDR1 and CDR2 are MNHNS and SASEGT. There are 11 residues in the CDR3.

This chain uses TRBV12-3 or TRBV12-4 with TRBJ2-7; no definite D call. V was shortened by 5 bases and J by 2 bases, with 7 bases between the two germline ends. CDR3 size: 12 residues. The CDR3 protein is CASSVIPYEQYF. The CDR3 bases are TGTGCCAGCAGTGTTATCCCCTACGAGCAGTACTTC.

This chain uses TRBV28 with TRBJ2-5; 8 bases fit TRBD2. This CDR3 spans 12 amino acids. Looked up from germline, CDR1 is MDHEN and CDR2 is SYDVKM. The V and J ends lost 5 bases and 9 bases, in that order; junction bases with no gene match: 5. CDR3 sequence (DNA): TGTGCCAGCAGTGCAACTAGCGGCCCCCAGTACTTC. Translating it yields CASSATSGPQYF. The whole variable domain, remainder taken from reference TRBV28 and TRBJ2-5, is DVKVTQSSRYLVKRTGEKVFLECVQDMDHENMFWYRQDPGLGLRLIYFSYDVKMKEKGDIPEGYSVSREKKERFSLILESASTNQTSMYLCASSATSGPQYFGPGTRLLVL.

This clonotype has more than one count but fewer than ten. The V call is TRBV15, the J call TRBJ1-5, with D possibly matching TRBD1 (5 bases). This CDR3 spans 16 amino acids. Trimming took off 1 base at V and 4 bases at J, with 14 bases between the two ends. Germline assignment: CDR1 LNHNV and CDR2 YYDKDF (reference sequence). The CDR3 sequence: CATSRAREAGNQPQHF. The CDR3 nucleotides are TGTGCCACCAGCAGAGCGAGGGAGGCAGGGAATCAGCCCCAGCATTTT.

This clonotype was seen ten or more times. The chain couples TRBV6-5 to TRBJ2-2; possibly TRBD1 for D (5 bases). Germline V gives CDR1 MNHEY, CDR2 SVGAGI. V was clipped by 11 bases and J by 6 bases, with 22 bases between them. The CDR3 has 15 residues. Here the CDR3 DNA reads TGTGCCGGCACCCCGACGGACAAGCCCGCCGGGGAGCTGTTTTTT. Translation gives CAGTPTDKPAGELFF.

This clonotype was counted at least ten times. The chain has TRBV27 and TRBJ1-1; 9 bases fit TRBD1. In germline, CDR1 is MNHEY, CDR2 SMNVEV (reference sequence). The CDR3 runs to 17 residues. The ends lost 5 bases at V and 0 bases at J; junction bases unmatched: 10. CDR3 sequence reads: CASSTLTGGSMNTEAFF. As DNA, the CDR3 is TGTGCCAGCAGTACCCTGACAGGGGGGTCGATGAACACTGAAGCTTTCTTT.